This is a list of T cell receptor beta chains from one sample in a study of cytomegalovirus exposure and HLA in healthy donors. Repertoires were generated with immunoSEQ multiplex PCR, while TCRdb's copy carries only in-frame clones and drops some. The table lists over 150,000 clones, 60% to 85% of them singletons. Sequenced input: PBMCs. The receptors here all came from a male donor in good health and CMV-seropositive. Each CDR3 is given with its conserved first and last residue. Each record gives: J gene, clone size, V gene, D gene, CDR3 protein, CDR3 DNA. The D gene is left open where the match is weak. Part of the rows lack a size; the others show once, few, many or a class for expanded clones.

J gene: TRBJ1-2
clone size: few
V gene: TRBV5-4
D gene: TRBD1
CDR3 protein: CASSRTGEGYTF
CDR3 DNA: TGTGCCAGCAGCCGGACAGGGGAAGGCTACACCTTC

J gene: TRBJ2-1
clone size: .
V gene: TRBV6-4
D gene: TRBD2
CDR3 protein: CASSLNSGGADEQFF
CDR3 DNA: TGTGCCAGCAGCCTTAATAGCGGGGGGGCCGACGAGCAGTTCTTC

J gene: TRBJ2-5
clone size: .
V gene: TRBV7-3
D gene: .
CDR3 protein: CASSLDRQETQYF
CDR3 DNA: TGTGCCAGCAGCTTAGACAGGCAAGAGACCCAGTACTTC

J gene: TRBJ2-1
clone size: .
V gene: TRBV9
D gene: TRBD2
CDR3 protein: CASSVEGGGGYNEQFF
CDR3 DNA: TGTGCCAGCAGCGTAGAGGGCGGGGGTGGCTACAATGAGCAGTTCTTC

J gene: TRBJ1-1
clone size: .
V gene: TRBV7-9
D gene: .
CDR3 protein: CASSWGSGVGVTEAFF
CDR3 DNA: TGTGCCAGCAGCTGGGGCAGTGGAGTAGGGGTCACTGAAGCTTTCTTT

J gene: TRBJ2-7
clone size: .
V gene: TRBV5-6
D gene: TRBD2
CDR3 protein: CASSLPSGGYAQYF
CDR3 DNA: TGTGCCAGCAGCTTGCCTAGCGGGGGGTACGCGCAGTACTTC

J gene: TRBJ1-2
clone size: .
V gene: TRBV7-9
D gene: .
CDR3 protein: CASSFSLTGPSYGYTF
CDR3 DNA: TGTGCCAGCAGCTTTTCCCTGACAGGTCCTTCCTATGGCTACACCTTC

J gene: TRBJ2-7
clone size: .
V gene: TRBV5-1
D gene: .
CDR3 protein: CASSLVGRDNEQYF
CDR3 DNA: TGCGCCAGCAGCTTGGTAGGCAGGGATAACGAGCAGTACTTC

J gene: TRBJ1-2
clone size: .
V gene: TRBV2
D gene: .
CDR3 protein: CASSERGYTF
CDR3 DNA: TGTGCCAGCAGTGAACGGGGCTACACCTTC

J gene: TRBJ2-3
clone size: .
V gene: TRBV5-4
D gene: TRBD2
CDR3 protein: CATRTSGYTDTQYF
CDR3 DNA: TGTGCCACCCGGACTAGCGGCTACACAGATACGCAGTATTTT

J gene: TRBJ2-5
clone size: .
V gene: TRBV7-9
D gene: TRBD2
CDR3 protein: CASSSAGGAQTQYF
CDR3 DNA: TGTGCCAGCAGCTCCGCCGGGGGGGCCCAGACCCAGTACTTC

J gene: TRBJ2-7
clone size: few
V gene: TRBV27
D gene: .
CDR3 protein: CASSLRTLGAYEQYF
CDR3 DNA: TGTGCCAGCAGTCTTAGGACACTTGGGGCCTACGAGCAGTACTTC

J gene: TRBJ2-7
clone size: .
V gene: TRBV2
D gene: TRBD1
CDR3 protein: CASRGDSYEQYF
CDR3 DNA: TGTGCCAGCAGAGGGGACAGCTACGAGCAGTACTTC

J gene: TRBJ2-6
clone size: .
V gene: TRBV27
D gene: .
CDR3 protein: CASSLSPGSGANVLTF
CDR3 DNA: TGTGCCAGCAGTTTATCGCCCGGCTCTGGGGCCAACGTCCTGACTTTC

J gene: TRBJ2-7
clone size: once
V gene: TRBV18
D gene: .
CDR3 protein: CASSPRPGVSYEQYF
CDR3 DNA: TGTGCCAGCTCACCAAGGCCTGGAGTATCCTACGAGCAGTACTTC

J gene: TRBJ1-1
clone size: few
V gene: TRBV4-1
D gene: TRBD1
CDR3 protein: CASSQLAGGLNTEAFF
CDR3 DNA: TGCGCCAGCAGCCAACTGGCAGGGGGCCTGAACACTGAAGCTTTCTTT

J gene: TRBJ2-5
clone size: .
V gene: TRBV6-6
D gene: .
CDR3 protein: CASSPTRQETQYF
CDR3 DNA: TGTGCCAGCAGTCCGACTAGGCAAGAGACCCAGTACTTC

J gene: TRBJ2-1
clone size: once
V gene: TRBV5-4
D gene: .
CDR3 protein: CASSSYNEQFF
CDR3 DNA: TGTGCCAGCAGCTCTTACAATGAGCAGTTCTTC

J gene: TRBJ2-3
clone size: .
V gene: TRBV11-3
D gene: TRBD2
CDR3 protein: CASSTGTSGGVFTDTQYF
CDR3 DNA: TGTGCCAGCAGCACGGGGACTAGCGGGGGCGTCTTCACAGATACGCAGTATTTT

J gene: TRBJ1-3
clone size: .
V gene: TRBV9
D gene: .
CDR3 protein: CASSVVDTRTAGNTIYF
CDR3 DNA: TGTGCCAGCAGCGTAGTGGACACAAGGACAGCTGGAAACACCATATATTTT

J gene: TRBJ2-2
clone size: .
V gene: TRBV5-1
D gene: .
CDR3 protein: CASSPTNGELFF
CDR3 DNA: TGCGCCAGCAGCCCAACTAACGGGGAGCTGTTTTTT

J gene: TRBJ2-3
clone size: .
V gene: TRBV6-1
D gene: TRBD1
CDR3 protein: CASKDRALRRDTQYF
CDR3 DNA: TGTGCCAGCAAGGACAGGGCGCTCCGTCGAGATACGCAGTATTTT

J gene: TRBJ1-2
clone size: .
V gene: TRBV5-1
D gene: .
CDR3 protein: CASSLVGGGYGYTF
CDR3 DNA: TGCGCCAGCAGCTTGGTAGGCGGGGGCTATGGCTACACCTTC

J gene: TRBJ2-7
clone size: .
V gene: TRBV25-1
D gene: .
CDR3 protein: CASSPLASSYEQYF
CDR3 DNA: TGTGCCAGCAGTCCCCTCGCGAGCTCCTACGAGCAGTACTTC

J gene: TRBJ1-1
clone size: .
V gene: TRBV7-8
D gene: TRBD1
CDR3 protein: CASSLAGTGTDTEAFF
CDR3 DNA: TGTGCCAGCAGCTTAGCAGGGACAGGGACCGACACTGAAGCTTTCTTT

J gene: TRBJ1-1
clone size: .
V gene: TRBV19
D gene: .
CDR3 protein: CASSIGTENTEAFF
CDR3 DNA: TGTGCCAGTAGTATAGGAACAGAGAACACTGAAGCTTTCTTT

J gene: TRBJ1-1
clone size: .
V gene: TRBV19
D gene: .
CDR3 protein: CASNQGPLHTEAFF
CDR3 DNA: TGTGCCAGTAATCAGGGCCCCCTCCACACTGAAGCTTTCTTT

J gene: TRBJ2-5
clone size: .
V gene: TRBV2
D gene: .
CDR3 protein: CASTKETQYF
CDR3 DNA: TGTGCCAGCACCAAAGAGACCCAGTACTTC

J gene: TRBJ1-6
clone size: .
V gene: TRBV4-2
D gene: .
CDR3 protein: CASSQTTGYNSPLHF
CDR3 DNA: TGTGCCAGCAGCCAAACGACAGGTTATAATTCACCCCTCCACTTT

J gene: TRBJ1-2
clone size: .
V gene: TRBV6-5
D gene: TRBD1
CDR3 protein: CASSRTGGPGYTF
CDR3 DNA: TGTGCCAGCAGCCGGACAGGGGGCCCTGGCTACACCTTC

J gene: TRBJ2-7
clone size: .
V gene: TRBV6-6
D gene: .
CDR3 protein: CASSSFTSYEQYF
CDR3 DNA: TGTGCCAGCAGTTCCTTTACTTCATACGAGCAGTACTTC

J gene: TRBJ1-2
clone size: .
V gene: TRBV5-1
D gene: TRBD1
CDR3 protein: CASSTQGAGYGYTF
CDR3 DNA: TGCGCCAGCAGCACTCAGGGGGCCGGCTATGGCTACACCTTC

J gene: TRBJ2-7
clone size: .
V gene: TRBV28
D gene: TRBD1
CDR3 protein: CASIPSPGQGGEQYF
CDR3 DNA: TGTGCCAGCATCCCCAGTCCCGGACAGGGGGGGGAGCAGTACTTC

J gene: TRBJ2-3
clone size: .
V gene: TRBV30
D gene: TRBD2
CDR3 protein: CAWSGLAGGRTDTQYF
CDR3 DNA: TGTGCCTGGAGTGGCTTAGCGGGGGGCCGAACAGATACGCAGTATTTT

J gene: TRBJ2-1
clone size: .
V gene: TRBV27
D gene: TRBD2
CDR3 protein: CASSLVASGDPYNEQFF
CDR3 DNA: TGTGCCAGCAGTTTAGTGGCTAGCGGGGATCCATACAATGAGCAGTTCTTC

J gene: TRBJ1-2
clone size: .
V gene: TRBV6-6
D gene: .
CDR3 protein: CASSLSPTGGYTF
CDR3 DNA: TGTGCCAGCAGTCTGTCTCCAACGGGGGGCTACACCTTC

J gene: TRBJ1-1
clone size: .
V gene: TRBV13
D gene: .
CDR3 protein: CASRLLGVGGLWNTEAFF
CDR3 DNA: TGTGCCAGCAGGCTTCTCGGAGTAGGGGGATTGTGGAACACTGAAGCTTTCTTT

J gene: TRBJ1-2
clone size: once
V gene: TRBV6-1
D gene: .
CDR3 protein: CASSEAGGYGYTF
CDR3 DNA: TGTGCCAGCAGTGAAGCGGGGGGGTATGGCTACACCTTC

J gene: TRBJ2-7
clone size: .
V gene: TRBV7-9
D gene: TRBD1
CDR3 protein: CASSYRDRGLYEQYF
CDR3 DNA: TGTGCCAGCAGCTACCGGGACAGGGGGCTTTACGAGCAGTACTTC

J gene: TRBJ2-7
clone size: .
V gene: TRBV30
D gene: TRBD1
CDR3 protein: CAWKGAPSYEQYF
CDR3 DNA: TGTGCCTGGAAGGGGGCCCCCTCCTACGAGCAGTACTTC

J gene: TRBJ2-7
clone size: once
V gene: TRBV25-1
D gene: .
CDR3 protein: CASSESGYEQYF
CDR3 DNA: TGTGCCAGCAGTGAATCCGGCTACGAGCAGTACTTC

J gene: TRBJ2-7
clone size: .
V gene: TRBV27
D gene: .
CDR3 protein: CASSLGRGPSYEQYF
CDR3 DNA: TGTGCCAGCAGTTTAGGGCGGGGACCATCCTACGAGCAGTACTTC

J gene: TRBJ2-1
clone size: few
V gene: TRBV6-1
D gene: TRBD2
CDR3 protein: CASSVTSGGGNEQFF
CDR3 DNA: TGTGCCAGCAGTGTAACTAGCGGGGGAGGGAATGAGCAGTTCTTC

J gene: TRBJ2-7
clone size: .
V gene: TRBV5-1
D gene: .
CDR3 protein: CASSPTGMAGDAYEQYF
CDR3 DNA: TGCGCCAGCAGCCCTACGGGGATGGCAGGGGACGCCTACGAGCAGTACTTC

J gene: TRBJ1-1
clone size: few
V gene: TRBV2
D gene: TRBD1
CDR3 protein: CASSFDRDTEAFF
CDR3 DNA: TGTGCCAGCAGTTTTGACAGGGACACTGAAGCTTTCTTT

J gene: TRBJ2-7
clone size: .
V gene: TRBV5-6
D gene: TRBD1
CDR3 protein: CASSSLRGDRAYEQYF
CDR3 DNA: TGTGCCAGCAGCTCGCTTCGTGGGGACAGGGCCTACGAGCAGTACTTC

J gene: TRBJ1-5
clone size: .
V gene: TRBV15
D gene: .
CDR3 protein: CATSRDLALSNQPQHF
CDR3 DNA: TGTGCCACCAGCAGAGATTTGGCCCTTAGCAATCAGCCCCAGCATTTT

J gene: TRBJ2-1
clone size: .
V gene: TRBV5-1
D gene: TRBD1
CDR3 protein: CASSWGQEWEQFF
CDR3 DNA: TGCGCCAGCAGCTGGGGACAGGAGTGGGAGCAGTTCTTC

J gene: TRBJ1-1
clone size: few
V gene: TRBV6-5
D gene: TRBD1
CDR3 protein: CASSYQGAGTEAFF
CDR3 DNA: TGTGCCAGCAGTTACCAGGGGGCCGGCACTGAAGCTTTCTTT

J gene: TRBJ1-6
clone size: .
V gene: TRBV6-6
D gene: .
CDR3 protein: CASSVGVNSPLHF
CDR3 DNA: TGTGCCAGCAGCGTAGGGGTTAATTCACCCCTCCACTTT

J gene: TRBJ1-2
clone size: .
V gene: TRBV2
D gene: TRBD1
CDR3 protein: CASRTSGTGAYGYTF
CDR3 DNA: TGTGCCAGCAGAACCTCGGGGACAGGGGCCTATGGCTACACCTTC

J gene: TRBJ1-1
clone size: .
V gene: TRBV19
D gene: .
CDR3 protein: CASSVTLLSSGFLNTEAFF
CDR3 DNA: TGTGCCAGTAGTGTAACGCTGCTAAGCAGCGGATTTTTGAACACTGAAGCTTTCTTT

J gene: TRBJ1-2
clone size: once
V gene: TRBV7-9
D gene: .
CDR3 protein: CASSYGQNYGYTF
CDR3 DNA: TGTGCCAGCAGCTATGGACAGAACTATGGCTACACCTTC

J gene: TRBJ2-2
clone size: .
V gene: TRBV6-1
D gene: .
CDR3 protein: CASTLTQDTGELFF
CDR3 DNA: TGTGCCAGCACCCTCACCCAGGACACCGGGGAGCTGTTTTTT

J gene: TRBJ2-7
clone size: once
V gene: TRBV14
D gene: .
CDR3 protein: CASSPGSPYEQYF
CDR3 DNA: TGTGCCAGCAGCCCCGGGAGCCCCTACGAGCAGTACTTC

J gene: TRBJ1-1
clone size: .
V gene: TRBV14
D gene: .
CDR3 protein: CASSQDQGLRGAFF
CDR3 DNA: TGTGCCAGCAGCCAAGATCAGGGGCTCCGAGGAGCTTTCTTT

J gene: TRBJ2-7
clone size: .
V gene: TRBV27
D gene: .
CDR3 protein: CASSTTGVSYEQYF
CDR3 DNA: TGTGCCAGCAGTACCACGGGGGTCTCCTACGAGCAGTACTTC

J gene: TRBJ1-3
clone size: .
V gene: TRBV6-6
D gene: TRBD1
CDR3 protein: CASSSGQVGNTIYF
CDR3 DNA: TGTGCCAGCAGTTCAGGACAGGTGGGAAACACCATATATTTT

J gene: TRBJ1-6
clone size: .
V gene: TRBV30
D gene: .
CDR3 protein: CAWSQVYSPLHF
CDR3 DNA: TGTGCCTGGAGCCAGGTTTATTCACCCCTCCACTTT

J gene: TRBJ2-6
clone size: many
V gene: TRBV30
D gene: .
CDR3 protein: CAWSVGSVSGANVLTF
CDR3 DNA: TGTGCCTGGAGTGTTGGCAGCGTCTCTGGGGCCAACGTCCTGACTTTC